The following is a T cell receptor beta chain sequence with its context. The table came from immunoSEQ multiplex PCR; TCRdb's copy has only in-frame clones and leaves some out. In the table there are around 300,000 clones, approximately 88% of which are singletons. Germline CDR1 reads MNHEY; CDR2 reads SVGEGT. The CDR3 loop spans 15 amino acids. With V trimmed by 2 bases and J by 7 bases, 7 bases remained unmatched. The data belong to a study of blood T cell repertoires in COVID-19. This TCR was recovered from a woman between 45 and 65 years old with active or convalescent COVID-19. The chain couples TRBV6-2 or TRBV6-3 to TRBJ1-5, with 8 positions matching TRBD1. The sample consisted of peripheral blood. The CDR3 DNA reads TGTGCCAGCAGTTACCGTCAGGGGGCGAGGCAGCCCCAGCATTTT. Translation: CASSYRQGARQPQHF.